These 10 T cell receptor beta chains came from one sample sequenced in a study of T-cell reconstitution after alpha-beta-depleted transplantation in children. Preparing the TCRbeta library involved the use of unique molecular identifiers. TCRdb reprocessed the PCR reads via MiXCR and lists one record per CDR3 protein. The sample includes a few hundred thousand distinct CDR3 sequences, 10% to 15% of them seen just once. Sequences were derived from PBMCs, mostly from graft donor cells, sampled 360 days after TCRalphabeta/CD19-depleted stem cell transplant. The receptors derive from a male patient aged 5 to 17 who had a stem cell transplant for acute myeloid leukemia, so the T cells may come from the graft donor.

The chain is built from TRBV20-1 and TRBJ2-3; 8 bases line up with TRBD1. This CDR3 is 15 amino acids long. Per the germline V gene, CDR1 is DFQATT and CDR2 is SNEGSKA (reference sequence). J lost 3 bases, V lost 4 bases, and 9 bases had no gene match. CDR3 region: CSANPQGARTDTQYF. CDR3 coding DNA: TGCAGTGCTAACCCCCAGGGGGCCAGGACAGATACGCAGTATTTT.

This clonotype was seen repeatedly, ten times or more. DNA of the CDR3: TGTGCCATCAGTGAGTCTGGGCAGGGGAGGACTGAAGCTTTCTTT. Translated: CAISESGQGRTEAFF. J is TRBJ1-1 and V is TRBV10-3, with D maybe TRBD1 (6 bases). Trimming removed 0 bases at V and 5 bases at J, with 13 bases between. This CDR3 spans 15 amino acids. The germline CDR1 and CDR2 sequences are ENHRY and SYGVKD.

This clonotype appeared many times. The chain links TRBV28 to TRBJ2-7; D call uncertain. The germline V gene encodes CDR1 MDHEN and CDR2 SYDVKM. This CDR3 spans 13 amino acids. The V and J ends lost 2 bases and 3 bases respectively, with 8 bases between them. The CDR3 loop reads CASSLNWNYEQYF. The CDR3 nucleotides read TGTGCCAGCAGTTTAAACTGGAACTACGAGCAGTACTTC.

The chain combines TRBV15 with TRBJ2-4; TRBD1 or TRBD2 may be the D gene (5 bases each). The CDR3 loop spans 18 amino acids. The V end lost 0 bases, the J end lost 0 bases, and 15 bases lay between the germline ends. Germline V gives CDR1 LNHNV, CDR2 YYDKDF (reference sequence). The chain's CDR3 is CATSRDGDGGLAKNIQYF. In DNA form, the CDR3 reads TGTGCCACCAGCAGAGATGGGGATGGGGGTTTAGCCAAAAACATTCAGTACTTC.

Note on this clonotype: This may be a read error, as it is one base from a much larger clone. This chain uses TRBV7-9 with TRBJ2-7, with 9 bases aligning to TRBD1. Germline V gene sequence: CDR1 SEHNR, CDR2 FQNEAQ (reference sequence). This CDR3 comprises 14 residues. The ends lost 5 bases at V and 4 bases at J; junction bases unmatched: 6. Written as DNA, the CDR3 is TGTGCCAGCAGCGCCGGGACAGGGTTGTACGAGCAGTACTTC. This sequence encodes CASSAGTGLYEQYF. The whole variable domain, remainder taken from reference TRBV7-9 and TRBJ2-7, is DTGVSQNPRHKITKRGQNVTFRCDPISEHNRLYWYRQTLGQGPEFLTYFQNEAQLEKSRLLSDRFSAERPKGSFSTLEIQRTEQGDSAMYLCASSAGTGLYEQYFGPGTRLTVT.

This clonotype was seen a few times. The chain employs TRBV7-3 and TRBJ2-3, with D possibly being TRBD1 (6 bases). In germline, CDR1 is SGHTA, CDR2 FQGTGA. Trimming removed 5 bases from V and 3 bases from J, with 18 bases in between. The CDR3 spans 16 residues. The CDR3 here is CASSVTGLQKTDTQYF. The CDR3 nucleotides are TGTGCCAGCAGCGTTACAGGGTTGCAAAAGACAGATACGCAGTATTTT.

The chain is built from TRBV10-3 and TRBJ2-5, with TRBD1 matching 8 bases. The CDR3 contains 16 residues. Germline V lookup: CDR1 ENHRY, CDR2 SYGVKD. Trimming removed 3 bases from V and 7 bases from J; junction bases left unmatched: 13. DNA of the CDR3: TGTGCCATCAGTGAATCCGGACAGGGCCTCGAAGGGACCCAGTACTTC. This sequence encodes CAISESGQGLEGTQYF.

This clonotype was recorded a few times. The chain recombines TRBV7-8 with TRBJ2-5, with D possibly being TRBD2 (6 bases). The CDR3 loop spans 14 amino acids. V shed 5 bases and J shed 1 base, with 11 bases lying between them. Per germline, CDR1 SGHVS and CDR2 FQNEAQ. CDR3 region: CASSARDFQETQYF. The CDR3 nucleotides are TGTGCCAGCAGCGCCCGGGACTTCCAAGAGACCCAGTACTTC.

This clonotype showed up many times. The chain recombines TRBV20-1 with TRBJ2-7; 7 positions match TRBD2. The trim removed 0 bases at V and 4 bases at J, leaving 0 bases unmatched. Germline V gene data show CDR1 as DFQATT and CDR2 as SNEGSKA (reference sequence). This CDR3 region has 12 residues. The CDR3 loop reads CSAREGGYEQYF. The CDR3 nucleotides are TGCAGTGCTAGAGAGGGGGGGTACGAGCAGTACTTC.

This clonotype was seen repeatedly, ten times or more. The chain has TRBV4-3 and TRBJ1-6; D not certain. CDR3 length: 17 amino acids. CDR1 and CDR2 from the germline V gene are LGHNA and YSLEER. With 0 bases removed from V and 7 bases from J, the gap between germline ends came to 16 bases. The CDR3 reads CASSQDPWGPPNSPLHF. In nucleotides, the CDR3 is TGCGCCAGCAGCCAAGATCCCTGGGGTCCTCCCAATTCACCCCTCCACTTT.